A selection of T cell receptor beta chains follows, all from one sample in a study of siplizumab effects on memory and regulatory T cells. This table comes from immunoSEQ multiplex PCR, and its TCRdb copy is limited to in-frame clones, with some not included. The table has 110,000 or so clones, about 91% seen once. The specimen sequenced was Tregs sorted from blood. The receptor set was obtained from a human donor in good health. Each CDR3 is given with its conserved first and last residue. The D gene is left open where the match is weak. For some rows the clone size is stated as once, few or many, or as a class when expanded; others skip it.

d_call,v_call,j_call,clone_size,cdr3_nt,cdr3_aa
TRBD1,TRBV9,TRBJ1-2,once,TGTGCCAGCAGCGTGAGACCGGGACAGGACTATGGCTACACCTTC,CASSVRPGQDYGYTF
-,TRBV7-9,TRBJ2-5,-,TGTGCCAGCAGCTTAGGGGTGCCTGGGGAGACCCAGTACTTC,CASSLGVPGETQYF
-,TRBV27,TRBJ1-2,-,TGTGCCAGCGGGAAAGGGGCGGGTGGCTACACCTTC,CASGKGAGGYTF
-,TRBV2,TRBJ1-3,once,TGTGCCAGCAATACGGACCGAAGGGCTGGAAACACCATATATTTT,CASNTDRRAGNTIYF
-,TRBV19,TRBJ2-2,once,TGTGCCAGTAGTATTGGCCTTAACACCGGGGAGCTGTTTTTT,CASSIGLNTGELFF
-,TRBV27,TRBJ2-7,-,TGTGCCAGCAGTTTCGGCAGGGCCTCCCGAGGGGAGCAGTACTTC,CASSFGRASRGEQYF
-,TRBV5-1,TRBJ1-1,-,TGCGCCAGCAGCTTGGCCGTGGGGATTATGAACACTGAAGCTTTCTTT,CASSLAVGIMNTEAFF
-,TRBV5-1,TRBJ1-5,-,TGCGCCAGCAGCCCCGGTTTTATGAATCAGCCCCAGCATTTT,CASSPGFMNQPQHF
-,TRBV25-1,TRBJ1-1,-,TGTGCCAGCAGCTCGGGTTACATGAACACTGAAGCTTTCTTT,CASSSGYMNTEAFF
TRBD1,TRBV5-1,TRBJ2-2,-,TGCGCCAGCAGCTTGGGCGACAGGGCCACCGGGGAGCTGTTTTTT,CASSLGDRATGELFF
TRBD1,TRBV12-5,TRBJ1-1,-,TGTGCTAGTGGCCAACAGGGGGTATTCACTGAAGCTTTCTTT,CASGQQGVFTEAFF
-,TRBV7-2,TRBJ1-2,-,TGTGCCAGCAGCTTAGTAGGGAGCTATGGCTACACCTTC,CASSLVGSYGYTF
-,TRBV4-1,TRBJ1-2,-,TGCGCCAGCAGCCAAGACTATGGGGGCTACACCTTC,CASSQDYGGYTF
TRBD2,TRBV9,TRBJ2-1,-,TGTGCCAGCAGCGTAGACGTAGCGGGGTCCCGGTTGGATGAGCAGTTCTTC,CASSVDVAGSRLDEQFF
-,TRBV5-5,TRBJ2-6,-,TGTGCCAGCAGCTTGGACAGAGAACCATCTGGGGCCAACGTCCTGACTTTC,CASSLDREPSGANVLTF
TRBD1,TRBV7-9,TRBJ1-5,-,TGTGCCAGCAGCCGTGACAGGGAACAGCCCCAGCATTTT,CASSRDREQPQHF
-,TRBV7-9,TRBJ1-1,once,TGTGCCAGCAGCTTACCCCTCCGGGGAGCTTTCTTT,CASSLPLRGAFF
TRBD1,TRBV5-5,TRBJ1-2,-,TGTGCCAGCAGCTTGGGACAGGACAGGGAACCTTTCTATGGCTACACCTTC,CASSLGQDREPFYGYTF
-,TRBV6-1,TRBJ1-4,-,TGTGCCAGCAGTGAAAACCCGGGACACTCCAATGAAAAACTGTTTTTT,CASSENPGHSNEKLFF
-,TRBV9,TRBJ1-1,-,TGTGCCAGCAGGGAAGGAGCGAACACTGAAGCTTTCTTT,CASREGANTEAFF
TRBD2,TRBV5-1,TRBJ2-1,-,TGCGCCAGCAGCTTTCACATCCGGACTAGCGGTTCTCGGGAGCAGTTCTTC,CASSFHIRTSGSREQFF
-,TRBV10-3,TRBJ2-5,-,TGTGCCATCAGTAAAGAAGAGACCCAGTACTTC,CAISKEETQYF
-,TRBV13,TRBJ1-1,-,TGTGCCAGCAGCTTCAATCGACAGGCCCCGCGGACTGAAGCTTTCTTT,CASSFNRQAPRTEAFF
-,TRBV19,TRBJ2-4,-,TGTGCCAGTAGTGACCTAACCAAAAACATTCAGTACTTC,CASSDLTKNIQYF
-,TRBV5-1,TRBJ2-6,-,TGCGCCAGCCACGACGGCCGCTCTGGGGCCAACGTCCTGACTTTC,CASHDGRSGANVLTF
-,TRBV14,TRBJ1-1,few,TGTGCCAGCAGCCCACAAACGAACACTGAAGCTTTCTTT,CASSPQTNTEAFF
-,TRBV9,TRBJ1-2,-,TGTGCCAGCAGTCAAGGCCCCGAGAGGGGCTACACCTTC,CASSQGPERGYTF
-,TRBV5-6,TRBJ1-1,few,TGTGCCAGCAGCTCCAAAGGGGGAGGAGCTTTCTTT,CASSSKGGGAFF
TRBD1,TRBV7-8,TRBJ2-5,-,TGTGCCAGCAGCTTACAGGACAGGGGACAAGAGACCCAGTACTTC,CASSLQDRGQETQYF
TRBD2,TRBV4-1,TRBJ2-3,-,TGCGCCAGCAGCCCCTTAGCGGGAGGGAGCACAGATACGCAGTATTTT,CASSPLAGGSTDTQYF
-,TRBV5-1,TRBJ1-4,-,TGCGCCAGCAGCGACGCCGGGACCCTGGGCGAAAAACTGTTTTTT,CASSDAGTLGEKLFF
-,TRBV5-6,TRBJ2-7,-,TGTGCCAGCAGCTACGACTCCGGGGTTACCTACGAGCAGTACTTC,CASSYDSGVTYEQYF
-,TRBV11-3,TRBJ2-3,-,TGTGCCAGCAGCCGCGGCTCCGGGGGAGATACGCAGTATTTT,CASSRGSGGDTQYF
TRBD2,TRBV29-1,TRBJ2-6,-,TGCAGCGTTGAAGAAGGCACCTCTAGCGGGAGGTCTGGGGCCAACGTCCTGACTTTC,CSVEEGTSSGRSGANVLTF
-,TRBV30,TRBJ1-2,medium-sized,TGTGCCTGGAGTGTACGGGCAGATGGCTACACCTTC,CAWSVRADGYTF
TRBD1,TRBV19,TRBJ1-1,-,TGTGCCAGTAGCCGACAGGGGGGGAACACTGAAGCTTTCTTT,CASSRQGGNTEAFF
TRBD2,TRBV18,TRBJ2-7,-,TGTGCCAGCTCACCGCTCGGGACTAGCGGTAACGAGCAGTACTTC,CASSPLGTSGNEQYF
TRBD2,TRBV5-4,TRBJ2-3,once,TGTGCCAGCAGCTTGGTCTTCGGGACTACCACCACAGATACGCAGTATTTT,CASSLVFGTTTTDTQYF
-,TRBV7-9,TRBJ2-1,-,TGTGCCAGCAGCTTAGTGGGTACTAGCCGGGGCAATTTTGAGCAGTTCTTC,CASSLVGTSRGNFEQFF
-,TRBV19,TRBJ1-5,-,TGTGCCACAAGACAGGCTTTGAACAATCAGCCCCAGCATTTT,CATRQALNNQPQHF
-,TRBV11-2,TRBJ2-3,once,TGTGCCAGCAGCTTATTTCGGCAAGATACGCAGTATTTT,CASSLFRQDTQYF
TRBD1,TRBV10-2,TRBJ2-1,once,TGCGCCAGCAGAGGTCTCCTAGCTGCGGACAGGCGCAATGAGCAGTTCTTC,CASRGLLAADRRNEQFF
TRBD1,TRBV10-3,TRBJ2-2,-,TGTGCCATCAGTTCCAACAGGGGAGAATACACCGGGGAGCTGTTTTTT,CAISSNRGEYTGELFF
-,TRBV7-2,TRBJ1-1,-,TGTGCCAGCAGCCAAGTCCAGGGATTTGCCACTGAAGCTTTCTTT,CASSQVQGFATEAFF
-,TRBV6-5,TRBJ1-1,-,TGTGCCAGCAGACCCCCGGGACGGAGCGGGACTGAAGCTTTCTTT,CASRPPGRSGTEAFF
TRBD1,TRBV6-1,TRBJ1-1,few,TGTGCCAGCAGTGAAGGGGCAGGGGGTGGGGACACTGAAGCTTTCTTT,CASSEGAGGGDTEAFF
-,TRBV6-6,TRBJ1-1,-,TGTGCCAGCAGTTACTCTCAGGGTACTACGAACACTGAAGCTTTCTTT,CASSYSQGTTNTEAFF
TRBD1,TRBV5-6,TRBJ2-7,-,TGTGCCAGCAGCTTAGGACAGGTCCGCTCCTACGAGCAGTACTTC,CASSLGQVRSYEQYF
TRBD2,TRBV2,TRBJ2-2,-,TGTGCCAGCAGTCTACCGCTCGGACTAGCGGCGAACACCGGGGAGCTGTTTTTT,CASSLPLGLAANTGELFF
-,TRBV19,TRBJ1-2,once,TGTGCCAGTAGTATTAAAACGGGGGACGCGGACTATGGCTACACCTTC,CASSIKTGDADYGYTF
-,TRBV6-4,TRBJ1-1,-,TGTGCCAGCCAAAAATCCTACGGCACTGAAGCTTTCTTT,CASQKSYGTEAFF
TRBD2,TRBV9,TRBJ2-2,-,TGTGCCAGCAGCGTAGAAGGCGGGAGGAGCACCGGGGAGCTGTTTTTT,CASSVEGGRSTGELFF
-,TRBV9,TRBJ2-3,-,TGTGCCAGCAGCGTAGCTCGGGGTAGCACAGATACGCAGTATTTT,CASSVARGSTDTQYF
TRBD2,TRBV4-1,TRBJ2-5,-,TGCGCCAGCAGCCAAGGGGGCGGACTAGCGGGAGTTTGGGGGGAGACCCAGTACTTC,CASSQGGGLAGVWGETQYF
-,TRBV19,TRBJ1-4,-,TGTGCCAGTAGTATGCCTACAGCCGCCGGTAATGAAAAACTGTTTTTT,CASSMPTAAGNEKLFF